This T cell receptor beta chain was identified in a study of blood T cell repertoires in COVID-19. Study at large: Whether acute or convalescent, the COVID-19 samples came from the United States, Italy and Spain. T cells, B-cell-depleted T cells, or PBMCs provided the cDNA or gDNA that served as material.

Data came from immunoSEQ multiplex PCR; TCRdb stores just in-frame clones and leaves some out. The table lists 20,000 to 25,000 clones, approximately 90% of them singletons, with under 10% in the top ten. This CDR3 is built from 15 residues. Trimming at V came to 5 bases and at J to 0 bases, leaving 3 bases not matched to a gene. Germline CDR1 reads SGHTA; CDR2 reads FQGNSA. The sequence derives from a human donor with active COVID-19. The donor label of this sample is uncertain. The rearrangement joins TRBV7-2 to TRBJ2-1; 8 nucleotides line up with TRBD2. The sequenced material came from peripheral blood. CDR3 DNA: TGTGCCAGCAGCGCCAGCGGGAGCTCCTACAATGAGCAGTTCTTC. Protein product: CASSASGSSYNEQFF.